This T cell receptor beta chain was recovered during a study of blood T cell repertoires in COVID-19. For the study at large: COVID-19 samples, acute and convalescent, were from the United States, Italy and Spain. T cells, B-cell-depleted T cells, or PBMCs provided the cDNA or gDNA that served as material.

From germline, CDR1 is SGDLS and CDR2 YYNGEE. Trimming cost V 4 bases and J 7 bases, with 17 bases left between them. The length of the CDR3 is 15 residues. In the source study's methods: Counts of nucleated cells, estimated from reference gene primer amplification, were obtained. Method: immunoSEQ multiplex PCR; TCRdb's copy keeps in-frame clones and lacks some. For V, J and clone size, that table is used; D and trimming come from the DNA. The sample has tens of thousands of clones, 83% seen once. The clonotype originates from a woman of 80 years or more with acute or convalescent COVID-19. The J gene is TRBJ1-4, the V gene TRBV9; tentatively, D is TRBD1 (5 bases). The sequenced sample was peripheral blood. This chain's CDR3 is CASSPSGAGVEKLFF. The CDR3 DNA follows: TGTGCCAGCAGCCCCAGCGGGGCGGGAGTTGAAAAACTGTTTTTT.